A single sample gave rise to the 23 T cell receptor beta chains below, sequenced in a study of read filtering for tumor transcriptome and immune sequencing. This library used approximately 0.4 ug RNA and molecular barcoded adaptors spanning alpha/delta and beta/gamma chains. TCRdb passed the reads through MiXCR, listing each CDR3 protein once. This sample has about 130,000 distinct CDR3 sequences, with roughly 13% found just once. Sequenced input: a population of CD138-negative cells sorted from bone marrow. These receptors came from a donor aged 40 or older with multiple myeloma.

The table lists this clonotype with many counts. The chain employs TRBV5-1 and TRBJ2-7; D gene unclear. The CDR3 totals 11 residues. Germline V lookup: CDR1 SGHRS, CDR2 YFSETQ. Trimming pared 8 bases from V and 0 bases from J, leaving 6 bases between. CDR3 residues: CASANSYEQYF. The CDR3 coding sequence is TGCGCCAGTGCGAACTCCTACGAGCAGTACTTC.

This clonotype was seen repeatedly, ten times or more. J is TRBJ2-7 and V is TRBV3-1; 10 positions agree with TRBD2. The CDR3 length is 14 residues. The V and J ends lost 9 bases and 2 bases, in that order; junction bases with no gene match: 7. Germline V gene lookup returns CDR1 LGHDT and CDR2 YNNKEL (reference sequence). The CDR3 DNA follows: TGTGCCAGTGGGGAGACTAGCGGGCCCTACGAGCAGTACTTC. Translated, it gives CASGETSGPYEQYF.

In this sample, this clonotype turned up a few times. One end of the junction is discordant with germline, which a read error may explain. The rearrangement links TRBV7-2 to TRBJ1-2, with 9 nucleotides matching TRBD1. The CDR3 is 13 amino acids. Germline V lookup: CDR1 SGHTA, CDR2 FQGNSA. CDR3 amino acids: CASSPAGQGPPAF. In nucleotides, the CDR3 is TGTGCCAGCAGCCCCGCCGGACAGGGGCCCCCGGCCTTC.

In its sample, this clonotype was seen many times. J is TRBJ2-1 and V is TRBV7-9; 11 bases match TRBD2. This CDR3 spans 15 amino acids. Trimming cost V 5 bases and J 6 bases; bases outside gene matches: 6. Germline CDR1 and CDR2: SEHNR and FQNEAQ (reference sequence). In nucleotides, the CDR3 is TGTGCCAGCAGCCCCTATAGCGGGAGGGCCAATGAGCAGTTCTTC. Residues: CASSPYSGRANEQFF.

This clonotype has at least ten counts. The chain couples TRBV4-2 to TRBJ2-7; 8 nucleotides line up with TRBD2. Germline V gene sequence: CDR1 LGHNA, CDR2 YNFKEQ. The CDR3 totals 18 residues. V lost 1 base and J lost 2; bases outside the gene matches: 13. CDR3 sequence: CASSQAIPGLGETYEQYF. The CDR3 DNA reads TGTGCCAGCAGCCAAGCTATACCGGGACTAGGAGAAACCTACGAGCAGTACTTC.

This clonotype occurred many times. The chain employs TRBV6-2 or TRBV6-3 and TRBJ2-1; no reliable D call. Per the germline V gene, CDR1 is MNHEY and CDR2 is SVGEGT. The CDR3 is made up of 13 amino acids. Trimming stripped 2 bases from V and 4 bases from J, with 6 bases between. CDR3 protein: CASSYEPYNEQFF. The CDR3 region has the DNA TGTGCCAGCAGTTACGAGCCTTACAATGAGCAGTTCTTC.

This clonotype was counted at least ten times. The CDR3 DNA sequence: TGTGCCAGCAGCTTAGGCAGCACAGGAAATCAGCCCCAGCATTTT. This gives the protein CASSLGSTGNQPQHF. The chain has TRBV7-2 and TRBJ1-5; a possible D gene is TRBD1 (5 bases). Germline V lookup: CDR1 SGHTA, CDR2 FQGNSA. Trimming took 1 base from V and 4 from J, leaving 11 bases between them. The CDR3 consists of 15 residues.

The CDR3: CASSGPGQGFEQYF. The CDR3 region has the DNA TGTGCCAGCAGCGGCCCGGGACAGGGCTTCGAGCAGTACTTC. The chain couples TRBV11-3 to TRBJ2-7, with 9 bases that match TRBD1. CDR1 and CDR2 (germline): SGHNT, YENEEA. V trimming: 5 bases; J trimming: 6 bases; junction bases outside the gene matches: 8. The CDR3 spans 14 residues.

This clonotype was detected ten times or more. The V and J genes are TRBV12-3 or TRBV12-4 and TRBJ2-2; D is perhaps TRBD1 or TRBD2 (5 bases each). The CDR3 loop spans 14 amino acids. Trimming stripped 8 bases from V and 4 bases from J, with 14 bases between. The CDR3 loop is CASALGASTGELFF. CDR3 DNA sequence: TGTGCCAGCGCACTAGGGGCATCCACCGGGGAGCTGTTTTTT.

This clonotype showed up just a few times. The chain couples TRBV7-2 to TRBJ1-1, with D possibly being TRBD1 (5 bases). CDR1 is SGHTA and CDR2 is FQGNSA in the germline V gene. Trimming left V 3 bases short and J 8 bases short, with 10 bases between. The CDR3 has 12 amino acids. CDR3 nucleotides: TGTGCCAGCAGCTTTGGGACGGAGGAAGCTTTCTTT. Translated, it gives CASSFGTEEAFF.

The table lists this clonotype with many counts. CDR3 loop: CASSESKGEAFF. In DNA form, the CDR3 reads TGCGCCAGCAGTGAGTCGAAAGGTGAAGCTTTCTTT. This chain connects TRBV10-1 to TRBJ1-1; unclear D gene. Trimming cost V 0 bases and J 7 bases, with 6 bases left between them. The CDR3 is made up of 12 amino acids. Per germline, CDR1 WNHNN and CDR2 SYGVQD (reference sequence).

This clonotype was seen repeatedly, ten times or more. The rearrangement links TRBV6-1 to TRBJ1-2, with D unclear. V dropped 3 bases and J dropped 8 bases, with 10 bases sitting between them. The CDR3 contains 12 residues. Germline loops: CDR1 MNHNS, CDR2 SASEGT. CDR3 bases: TGTGCCAGCAGTGAGTCGGCCGAAGGCTACACCTTC. This translates into CASSESAEGYTF.

This clonotype has at least ten counts. V is TRBV5-1 and J is TRBJ1-1; D remains unclear. Germline V gene data show CDR1 as SGHRS and CDR2 as YFSETQ. There are 14 residues in the CDR3. V dropped 2 bases and J dropped 4 bases, with 12 bases sitting between them. In nucleotides, the CDR3 is TGCGCCAGCAGCTTAAGCGGGCAAGTCACTGAAGCTTTCTTT. Its protein is CASSLSGQVTEAFF. Combining the CDR3 with reference TRBV5-1 and TRBJ1-1 gives the whole variable domain KAGVTQTPRYLIKTRGQQVTLSCSPISGHRSVSWYQQTPGQGLQFLFEYFSETQRNKGNFPGRFSGRQFSNSRSEMNVSTLELGDSALYLCASSLSGQVTEAFFGQGTRLTVV.

There are many counts of this clonotype. The genes are TRBV19 and TRBJ2-7, with 10 bases lining up with TRBD1. Trimming at V came to 10 bases and at J to 5 bases, leaving 8 bases not matched to a gene. Germline CDR1 and CDR2: LNHDA and SQIVND (reference sequence). The CDR3 runs to 13 residues. The CDR3 here is CATLGQGRDEQYF. Written as DNA, the CDR3 is TGTGCCACCCTGGGACAGGGGAGGGACGAGCAGTACTTC.

This clonotype occurred many times. V is TRBV19 and J is TRBJ2-7; TRBD1 matches 7 bases. This CDR3 is built from 16 residues. Germline CDR1 and CDR2: LNHDA and SQIVND (reference sequence). Trimming cost V 5 bases and J 0 bases; bases outside gene matches: 10. CDR3 DNA: TGTGCCAGTAGTCCCGACAGGGCGACCAGCTCCTACGAGCAGTACTTC. It codes for CASSPDRATSSYEQYF.

Notes on this clonotype: A much larger clone differs from this one at a single base, so this may be a read error. V usage is TRBV20-1 and J usage is TRBJ2-5, with 13 bases fitting TRBD2. The CDR3 contains 15 residues. Germline CDR1 is DFQATT and CDR2 is SNEGSKA (reference sequence). This CDR3 reads CSARWTSGGQETPYF. The CDR3 bases are TGCAGTGCTAGATGGACTAGCGGGGGACAAGAGACCCCGTACTTC.

Only a few counts were recorded for this clonotype. This chain joins TRBV19 and TRBJ2-2; D unclear. The CDR3 sequence is 16 residues long. V was pared by 3 bases and J by 4 bases, with 15 bases between. Germline V gene data show CDR1 as LNHDA and CDR2 as SQIVND (reference sequence). CDR3 residues: CASSISVGPRTGELFF. CDR3 nucleotides: TGTGCCAGTAGTATTTCCGTCGGACCGCGCACCGGGGAGCTGTTTTTT.

The chain couples TRBV12-5 to TRBJ2-7; 7 nucleotides agree with TRBD1. CDR3 length equals 14 residues. Germline-derived CDR1 and CDR2 are LGHNT and FRNRAP. J lost 2 bases, V lost 3 bases, and 4 bases had no gene match. CDR3 residues: CASGLEGAAYEQYF. The CDR3 coding sequence is TGTGCTAGTGGTTTAGAGGGGGCGGCCTACGAGCAGTACTTC. Drawing the rest from reference TRBV12-5 and TRBJ2-7, the complete variable domain is DARVTQTPRHKVTEMGQEVTMRCQPILGHNTVFWYRQTMMQGLELLAYFRNRAPLDDSGMPKDRFSAEMPDATLATLKIQPSEPRDSAVYFCASGLEGAAYEQYFGPGTRLTVT.

This clonotype was detected many times. This CDR3 is CASSPLWNTEAFF. DNA of the CDR3: TGTGCCAGCTCACCTTTATGGAACACTGAAGCTTTCTTT. This chain joins TRBV18 and TRBJ1-1; D unresolved. CDR1 is KGHSH and CDR2 is LQKENI in the germline V gene. The V and J ends lost 3 bases and 1 base respectively, with 6 bases between them. The CDR3 is made up of 13 amino acids. The full variable domain, with the rest looked up from reference TRBV18 and TRBJ1-1, is NAGVMQNPRHLVRRRGQEARLRCSPMKGHSHVYWYRQLPEEGLKFMVYLQKENIIDESGMPKERFSAEFPKEGPSILRIQQVVRGDSAAYFCASSPLWNTEAFFGQGTRLTVV.

In this sample, this clonotype turned up many times. This chain uses TRBV4-2 with TRBJ2-3; D is perhaps TRBD1 (5 bases). The germline V gene encodes CDR1 LGHNA and CDR2 YNFKEQ. Trimming stripped 0 bases from V and 2 bases from J, with 9 bases between. CDR3 size: 15 residues. CDR3 amino acids: CASSQDPTDTDTQYF. CDR3 coding DNA: TGTGCCAGCAGCCAAGACCCGACAGACACAGATACGCAGTATTTT.

This clonotype turned up a few times. The chain has TRBV7-6 and TRBJ1-1; D ambiguous. The germline V and J ends were trimmed by 5 bases and 5 bases, with 15 bases remaining between them. Germline V gene data show CDR1 as SGHVS and CDR2 as FNYEAQ. This CDR3 comprises 14 residues. The CDR3 DNA sequence: TGTGCCAGCAGCCCTAGTGGGGTAAAGACTGAAGCTTTCTTT. It encodes CASSPSGVKTEAFF.

V is TRBV2 and J is TRBJ1-3; D not certain. The CDR3 consists of 16 residues. The V gene's germline CDR1 is SNHLY and CDR2 FYNNEI. Between the trimmed V and J ends, which lost 2 bases and 0 bases, there was a span of 11 bases. The CDR3: CASSESLQSSGNTIYF. CDR3 nucleotides: TGTGCCAGCAGTGAATCATTACAGAGCTCTGGAAACACCATATATTTT. Drawing the rest from reference TRBV2 and TRBJ1-3, the complete variable domain is EPEVTQTPSHQVTQMGQEVILRCVPISNHLYFYWYRQILGQKVEFLVSFYNNEISEKSEIFDDQFSVERPDGSNFTLKIRSTKLEDSAMYFCASSESLQSSGNTIYFGEGSWLTVV.

This clonotype has a count of ten or more. The V and J genes are TRBV29-1 and TRBJ2-5; perhaps TRBD2 as D (5 bases). The CDR3 runs to 12 residues. V was cut by 6 bases and J by 5 bases, with 13 bases left in between. Germline CDR1 and CDR2: SQVTM and ANQGSEA. In DNA, the CDR3 is TGCAGCGTGGGCCCTAGCCCGGAGACCCAGTACTTC. Translating gives CSVGPSPETQYF. Looking up the rest from reference TRBV29-1 and TRBJ2-5 gives the full variable domain: SAVISQKPSRDICQRGTSLTIQCQVDSQVTMMFWYRQQPGQSLTLIATANQGSEATYESGFVIDKFPISRPNLTFSTLTVSNMSPEDSSIYLCSVGPSPETQYFGPGTRLLVL.